A single sample is the source of the 27 T cell receptor beta chains below, sequenced in a study of T cells after yellow fever vaccination. TCRdb processed the 5' RACE reads anew with MiXCR; each CDR3 protein has one entry. The sample lists about 220,000 distinct CDR3 sequences, around 6.7% occurring once. Sequenced material: CD4+ T cells sorted from PBMCs, taken on the day of the yellow fever booster vaccination. The source of these receptors is a man aged 25-45 years who received the YFV17D yellow fever vaccine.

This clonotype was seen ten or more times. The V gene is TRBV18, the J gene TRBJ2-1; D remains ambiguous. Germline CDR1 reads KGHSH; CDR2 reads LQKENI. Trimming cost V 2 bases and J 6 bases, with 11 bases left between them. CDR3 size: 14 residues. CDR3 residues: CASSPYKLGNEQFF. The CDR3 DNA follows: TGTGCCAGCTCACCATACAAGTTGGGCAATGAGCAGTTCTTC.

This clonotype has only a few counts. The chain recombines TRBV12-3 or TRBV12-4 with TRBJ2-1, with a tentative D call TRBD1 (6 bases). This CDR3 has 15 residues. V was shortened by 3 bases and J by 8 bases, with 17 bases between the two germline ends. CDR3 sequence reads: CASSFRQDPGYEQFF. CDR3 DNA: TGTGCCAGCAGTTTCAGACAGGACCCGGGCTATGAGCAGTTCTTC.

This clonotype was seen more than once but under ten times. CDR3 in DNA: TGTGCCAGCAGCCCCCTGGCTAGCGCTAGGGGCACCGGGGAGCTGTTTTTT. Its translation: CASSPLASARGTGELFF. The J gene is TRBJ2-2, the V gene TRBV7-8; D might be TRBD2 (6 bases). Germline values: CDR1 SGHVS, CDR2 FQNEAQ. The V gene lost 5 bases and the J gene lost 4 bases, with 20 bases spanning the gap. The CDR3 contains 17 residues.

The V and J genes are TRBV7-2 and TRBJ2-5; D ambiguous. V lost 0 bases and J 4 bases, leaving 9 bases between the germline ends. This CDR3 is 14 amino acids long. The germline CDR1 and CDR2 sequences are SGHTA and FQGNSA. CDR3: CASSLAAGPETQYF. The CDR3 nucleotides read TGTGCCAGCAGCTTAGCGGCAGGTCCAGAGACCCAGTACTTC.

Ten or more counts support this clonotype. The chain uses TRBV7-9 and TRBJ2-2; TRBD2 might be the D (6 bases). The CDR3 totals 14 residues. Germline CDR1 SEHNR, CDR2 FQNEAQ (reference sequence). V gave up 11 bases and J gave up 1 base, with 14 bases separating them. CDR3 bases: TGTGCCCCGGGGGTCGTTGAGAACACCGGGGAGCTGTTTTTT. Its protein is CAPGVVENTGELFF.

This clonotype was found many times. The chain employs TRBV5-6 and TRBJ1-1, with a weak D call TRBD1 (6 bases). V was clipped by 2 bases and J by 6 bases, with 20 bases between them. CDR3 length: 16 residues. CDR1 and CDR2 (germline): SGHDT, YYEEEE. CDR3 protein: CASSFRGVIEYPEAFF. As DNA, the CDR3 is TGTGCCAGCAGCTTCAGGGGTGTGATTGAGTACCCTGAAGCTTTCTTT. The whole variable domain, remainder taken from reference TRBV5-6 and TRBJ1-1, is DAGVTQSPTHLIKTRGQQVTLRCSPKSGHDTVSWYQQALGQGPQFIFQYYEEEERQRGNFPDRFSGHQFPNYSSELNVNALLLGDSALYLCASSFRGVIEYPEAFFGQGTRLTVV.

The chain combines TRBV6-2 or TRBV6-3 with TRBJ2-3; possibly TRBD2 for D (6 bases). V was cut by 6 bases and J by 5 bases, with 21 bases left in between. The CDR3 consists of 16 residues. CDR1 MNHEY and CDR2 SVGEGT come from the germline V gene. CDR3 in amino acids: CASRERQLAAGDTQYF. The CDR3 coding sequence is TGTGCCAGCAGGGAAAGACAACTAGCTGCGGGAGATACGCAGTATTTT.

The table lists this clonotype with many counts. The CDR3 sequence: CASRPGGNNQPQHF. CDR3 DNA sequence: TGTGCCAGCAGACCGGGTGGTAACAATCAGCCCCAGCATTTT. V is TRBV6-1 and J is TRBJ1-5, with D hard to call. CDR3 length: 14 residues. Germline V gives CDR1 MNHNS, CDR2 SASEGT. Trimming shortened V by 6 bases and J by 3 bases, and 12 bases separated the two germline ends.

This clonotype has at least ten counts. The gene calls are TRBV5-4 and TRBJ2-7, with D maybe TRBD2 (6 bases). This CDR3 region has 16 residues. V was trimmed by 5 bases and J by 2 bases, leaving 20 bases between them. Germline V CDR1 and CDR2: SGHNT, YYREEE (reference sequence). CDR3 amino acids: CASSHHLGGRPYEQYF. The CDR3 DNA follows: TGTGCCAGCAGTCACCATCTAGGAGGGCGACCCTACGAGCAGTACTTC.

This clonotype was detected a few times. V usage is TRBV3-1 and J usage is TRBJ2-3; 7 positions agree with TRBD1. Unmatched junction bases numbered 6, after V lost 1 base and J lost 2 bases. This CDR3 has 16 amino acids. Germline V gives CDR1 LGHDT, CDR2 YNNKEL (reference sequence). CDR3 region: CASSQVPGQPTDTQYF. The CDR3 coding sequence is TGTGCCAGCAGCCAAGTCCCGGGACAGCCCACAGATACGCAGTATTTT.

This clonotype was counted a few times. The chain is built from TRBV5-1 and TRBJ2-1, with 15 bases fitting TRBD2. From germline, CDR1 is SGHRS and CDR2 YFSETQ. The CDR3 is 16 residues long. J lost 7 bases, V lost 4 bases, and 6 bases had no gene match. CDR3 coding DNA: TGCGCCAGCAGCCGGACTAGCGGGAGGGCCTGGAATGAGCAGTTCTTC. Protein sequence: CASSRTSGRAWNEQFF.

The rearrangement joins TRBV6-5 to TRBJ1-4; 8 bases line up with TRBD1. The CDR3 is made up of 15 amino acids. CDR1 MNHEY and CDR2 SVGAGI come from the germline V gene. Germline trimming cut 4 bases from V and 13 bases from J; bases unmatched to any gene: 14. CDR3: CASSSRQGTPLGLFF. In DNA form, the CDR3 reads TGTGCCAGCAGTTCCCGACAGGGGACACCTCTGGGACTGTTTTTT.

V and J are TRBV10-3 and TRBJ1-5; the match to TRBD1 covers 8 bases. CDR1 is ENHRY, CDR2 SYGVKD, per germline. This CDR3 comprises 15 residues. The J segment lost 2 bases and the V segment lost 4 bases, leaving 4 bases of the junction unmatched. The CDR3 bases are TGTGCCATCAGTGTGGACAGGGCGGGCAATCAGCCCCAGCATTTT. Residues: CAISVDRAGNQPQHF.

This clonotype has at least ten counts. The chain's CDR3 is CASSLGLANVLTF. DNA of the CDR3: TGTGCCAGCAGCTTAGGGTTGGCCAACGTCCTGACTTTC. The genes are TRBV7-9 and TRBJ2-6; no clear D gene. The CDR3 runs 13 residues. Per germline, CDR1 SEHNR and CDR2 FQNEAQ (reference sequence). V lost 1 base to trimming and J lost 6 bases, with 4 bases between them.

This clonotype was seen a few times. The chain recombines TRBV12-3 or TRBV12-4 with TRBJ1-4; 7 bases line up with TRBD1. V was pared by 2 bases and J by 0 bases, with 3 bases of the junction left unmatched. There are 16 residues in the CDR3. The CDR3 DNA follows: TGTGCCAGCAGTTTAAGGGGACAGTCAACTAATGAAAAACTGTTTTTT. Its translation: CASSLRGQSTNEKLFF.

This clonotype appeared a few times. This chain joins TRBV3-1 and TRBJ1-6, with 7 bases aligning to TRBD1. The CDR3 has 13 amino acids. CDR1 LGHDT and CDR2 YNNKEL come from the germline V gene (reference sequence). The V segment lost 9 bases and the J segment 7 bases; nucleotides outside the gene matches: 6. This CDR3 is CASGQVGNSPLHF. In DNA form, the CDR3 reads TGTGCCAGTGGACAGGTTGGAAATTCACCCCTCCACTTT.

This CDR3 is CASSLGLAGQDTQYF. The CDR3 DNA reads as TGCGCCAGCAGCTTGGGACTAGCGGGACAAGATACGCAGTATTTT. The chain carries TRBV5-1 and TRBJ2-3, with 11 bases identical to TRBD2. After removal of 0 bases from V and 5 bases from J, the junction contained 2 bases not matched to a gene. The germline gives CDR1 SGHRS, CDR2 YFSETQ. CDR3 length equals 15 residues.

This clonotype was seen many times. The rearrangement links TRBV7-9 to TRBJ2-5, with a possible D match to TRBD2 (6 bases). The germline V gene has CDR1 SEHNR and CDR2 FQNEAQ (reference sequence). The CDR3 runs to 14 residues. V was shortened by 3 bases and J by 2 bases, with 10 bases between the two germline ends. CDR3 sequence reads: CASSFRETQETQYF. The CDR3 nucleotides read TGTGCCAGCAGCTTCCGGGAGACACAAGAGACCCAGTACTTC.

This clonotype was seen a handful of times. The rearrangement joins TRBV15 to TRBJ2-7; 7 bases map to TRBD1. The germline CDR1 and CDR2 sequences are LNHNV and YYDKDF (reference sequence). CDR3 length: 13 amino acids. V gave up 4 bases and J gave up 4 bases; unmatched junction bases: 4. The CDR3 DNA reads TGTGCCACCAGCAAACAGGGGCCGTACGAGCAGTACTTC. Translated: CATSKQGPYEQYF.

There are a few counts of this clonotype. V is TRBV6-2 or TRBV6-3 and J is TRBJ2-5; 9 bases match TRBD2. CDR3 length: 16 amino acids. Germline-derived CDR1 and CDR2 are MNHEY and SVGEGT. V lost 6 bases to trimming and J lost 0 bases; unmatched junction nucleotides: 8. CDR3 loop: CASRPPGTSYQETQYF. CDR3 nucleotides: TGTGCCAGCAGGCCCCCCGGGACTAGCTACCAAGAGACCCAGTACTTC.

The chain combines TRBV28 with TRBJ2-1; a possible D gene is TRBD1 (6 bases). Germline CDR1 and CDR2: MDHEN and SYDVKM. This CDR3 contains 20 residues. V lost 5 bases and J lost 0, with 26 bases in between. The CDR3 DNA reads TGTGCCAGCAGTCCTAACCGGGACATAAAATCCGGTCCCTCCTACAATGAGCAGTTCTTC. Translating gives CASSPNRDIKSGPSYNEQFF.

Points on this clonotype: The junction and the germline gene differ at one end; a read error may be behind it. The chain links TRBV10-3 to TRBJ1-1; the D is unclear. From germline, CDR1 is ENHRY and CDR2 SYGVKD. CDR3 length: 13 residues. The CDR3 is CDITERENTEAFF. Written as DNA, the CDR3 is TGTGACATCACCGAAAGGGAGAACACTGAAGCTTTCTTT.

This clonotype was counted between two and nine times. The genes are TRBV2 and TRBJ1-2; no firm D call. Deletions cut 1 base from V and 4 bases from J, with 13 bases between. Germline V gene lookup returns CDR1 SNHLY and CDR2 FYNNEI. The CDR3 contains 15 residues. Written as DNA, the CDR3 is TGTGCCAGCAGTGAAGGGACCCGGGAGGGCTATGGCTACACCTTC. Residues: CASSEGTREGYGYTF.

In this sample, this clonotype turned up many times. The V call is TRBV21-1, the J call TRBJ2-1; TRBD2 is taken as the D call from the table, unchecked against the DNA. TRBV21-1 is annotated as a pseudogene. The CDR3 is made up of 19 amino acids. The CDR3 DNA is TGTGCCAGCAGCAATATCGGCACAAATACCTATCGGGGACGGTATGAGCAGTTCTTC. It is translated as CASSNIGTNTYRGRYEQFF.

This clonotype was seen repeatedly, ten times or more. V usage is TRBV7-9 and J usage is TRBJ2-1; no clear D gene. This CDR3 has 15 residues. With 5 bases removed from V and 2 bases from J, the gap between germline ends came to 13 bases. Germline V gene sequence: CDR1 SEHNR, CDR2 FQNEAQ (reference sequence). CDR3 residues: CASSPVFLTYNEQFF. The DNA of the CDR3 is TGTGCCAGCAGCCCCGTGTTCCTGACCTACAATGAGCAGTTCTTC.

This clonotype was picked up a small number of times. This chain uses TRBV5-5 with TRBJ1-3; 7 bases fit TRBD1. CDR3 size: 15 residues. The V gene's germline CDR1 is SGHKS and CDR2 YYEKEE (reference sequence). Unmatched junction bases numbered 2, after V lost 1 base and J lost 1 base. This CDR3 is CASSLMTGSGNTIYF. CDR3 nucleotides: TGTGCCAGCAGCTTGATGACAGGGTCTGGAAACACCATATATTTT.

The chain is built from TRBV6-2 or TRBV6-3 and TRBJ2-4; D is unresolved. Looked up from germline, CDR1 is MNHEY and CDR2 is SVGEGT. V lost 5 bases, J lost 1 base, and 9 bases lay in between. The CDR3 is 14 amino acids. The CDR3 DNA is TGTGCCAGCAGTATCGAGCCGGCCAAAAACATTCAGTACTTC. Protein product: CASSIEPAKNIQYF.